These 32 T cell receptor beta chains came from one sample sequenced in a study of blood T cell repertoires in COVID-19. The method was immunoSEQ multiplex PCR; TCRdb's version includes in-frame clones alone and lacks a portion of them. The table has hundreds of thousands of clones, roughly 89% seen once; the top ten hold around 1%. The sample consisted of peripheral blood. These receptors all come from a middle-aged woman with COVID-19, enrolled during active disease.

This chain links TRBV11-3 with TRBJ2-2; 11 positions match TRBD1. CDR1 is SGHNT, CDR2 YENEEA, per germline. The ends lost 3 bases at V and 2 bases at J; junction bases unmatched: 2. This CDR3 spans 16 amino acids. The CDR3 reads CASSFGQGANTGELFF. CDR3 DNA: TGTGCCAGCAGCTTTGGACAGGGGGCAAACACCGGGGAGCTGTTTTTT.

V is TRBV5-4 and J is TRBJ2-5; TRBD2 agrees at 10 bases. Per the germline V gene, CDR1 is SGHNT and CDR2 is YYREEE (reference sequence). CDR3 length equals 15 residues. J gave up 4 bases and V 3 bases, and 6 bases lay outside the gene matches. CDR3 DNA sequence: TGTGCCAGCAGCTCCAGCGGGGGGGCCCGAGAGACCCAGTACTTC. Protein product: CASSSSGGARETQYF.

CDR3 protein: CAISELPGDGYTF. The CDR3, as DNA: TGTGCCATCAGTGAATTGCCAGGGGATGGCTACACCTTC. The chain couples TRBV10-3 to TRBJ1-2, with D possibly TRBD1 on 6 matching bases. The V gene's germline CDR1 is ENHRY and CDR2 SYGVKD. This CDR3 is built from 13 residues. V was trimmed by 3 bases and J by 6 bases, leaving 11 bases between them.

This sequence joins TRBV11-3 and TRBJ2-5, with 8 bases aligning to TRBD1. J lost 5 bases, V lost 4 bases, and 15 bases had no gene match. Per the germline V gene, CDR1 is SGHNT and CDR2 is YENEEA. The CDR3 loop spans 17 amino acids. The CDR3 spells CASSWGPGQGARETQYF. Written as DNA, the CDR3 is TGTGCCAGCAGCTGGGGTCCGGGGCAGGGGGCTAGGGAGACCCAGTACTTC.

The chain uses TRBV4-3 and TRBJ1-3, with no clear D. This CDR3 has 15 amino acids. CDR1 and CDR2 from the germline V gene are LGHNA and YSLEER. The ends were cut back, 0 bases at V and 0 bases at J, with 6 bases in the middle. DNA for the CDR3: TGCGCCAGCAGCCAAGAACTTTCCTCTGGAAACACCATATATTTT. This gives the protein CASSQELSSGNTIYF.

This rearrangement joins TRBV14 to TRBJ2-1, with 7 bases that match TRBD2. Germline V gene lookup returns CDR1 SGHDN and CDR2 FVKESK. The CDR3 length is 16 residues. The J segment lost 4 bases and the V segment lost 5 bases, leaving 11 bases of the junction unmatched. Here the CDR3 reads CASSSRGSGPYNEQFF. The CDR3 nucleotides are TGTGCCAGCAGCTCCCGGGGTAGCGGGCCTTACAATGAGCAGTTCTTC.

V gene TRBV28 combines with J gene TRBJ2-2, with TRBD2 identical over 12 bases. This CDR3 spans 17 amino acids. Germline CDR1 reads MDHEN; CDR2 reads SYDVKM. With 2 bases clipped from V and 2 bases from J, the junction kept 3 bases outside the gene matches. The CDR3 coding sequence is TGTGCCAGCAGTTTAACTAGCGGGAGGTATAACACCGGGGAGCTGTTTTTT. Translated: CASSLTSGRYNTGELFF.

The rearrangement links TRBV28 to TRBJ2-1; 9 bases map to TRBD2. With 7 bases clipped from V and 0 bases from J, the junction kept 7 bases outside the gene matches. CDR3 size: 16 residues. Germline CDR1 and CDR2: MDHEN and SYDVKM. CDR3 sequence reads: CASTAGGSSSYNEQFF. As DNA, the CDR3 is TGTGCCAGCACGGCGGGGGGGTCGAGCTCCTACAATGAGCAGTTCTTC.

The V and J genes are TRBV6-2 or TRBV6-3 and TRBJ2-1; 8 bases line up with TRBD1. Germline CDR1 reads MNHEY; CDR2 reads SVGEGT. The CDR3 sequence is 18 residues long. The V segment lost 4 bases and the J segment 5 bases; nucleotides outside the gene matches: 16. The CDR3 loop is CASSFLQGRDRLDNEQFF. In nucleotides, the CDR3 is TGTGCCAGCAGTTTCCTTCAAGGCCGGGACAGGTTGGACAATGAGCAGTTCTTC.

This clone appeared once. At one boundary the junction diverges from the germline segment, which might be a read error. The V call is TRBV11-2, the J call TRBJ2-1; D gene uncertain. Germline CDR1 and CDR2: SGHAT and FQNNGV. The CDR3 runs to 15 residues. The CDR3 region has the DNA TGTGCCAGCAGCATAGGAGCGCATTCCTACAATGATCAGTTCTTC. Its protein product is CASSIGAHSYNDQFF.

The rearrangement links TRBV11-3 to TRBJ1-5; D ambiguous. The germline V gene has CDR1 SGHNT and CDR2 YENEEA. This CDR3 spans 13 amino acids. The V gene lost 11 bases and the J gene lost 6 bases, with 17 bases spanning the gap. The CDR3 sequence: CALRREMGQPQHF. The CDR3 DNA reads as TGTGCCCTACGGAGGGAGATGGGTCAGCCCCAGCATTTT.

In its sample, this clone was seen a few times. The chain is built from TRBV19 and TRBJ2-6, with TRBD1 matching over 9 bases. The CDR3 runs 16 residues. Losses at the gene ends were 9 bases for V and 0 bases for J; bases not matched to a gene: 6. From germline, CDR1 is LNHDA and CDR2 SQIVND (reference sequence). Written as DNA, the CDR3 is TGTGCCAGCCTAAGGACAGGGGACTCTGGGGCCAACGTCCTGACTTTC. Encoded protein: CASLRTGDSGANVLTF.

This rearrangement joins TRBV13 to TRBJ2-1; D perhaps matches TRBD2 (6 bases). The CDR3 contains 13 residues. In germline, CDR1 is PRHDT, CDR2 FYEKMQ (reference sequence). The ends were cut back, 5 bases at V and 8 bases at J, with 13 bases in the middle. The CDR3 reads CASSPRLGHEQFF. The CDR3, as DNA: TGTGCCAGCAGCCCCCGACTAGGCCATGAGCAGTTCTTC. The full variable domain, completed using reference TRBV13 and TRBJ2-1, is AAGVIQSPRHLIKEKRETATLKCYPIPRHDTVYWYQQGPGQDPQFLISFYEKMQSDKGSIPDRFSAQQFSDYHSELNMSSLELGDSALYFCASSPRLGHEQFFGPGTRLTVL.

CDR3 protein: CASSFMRDTEAFF. CDR3 bases: TGTGCCAGCAGTTTTATGAGGGACACTGAAGCTTTCTTT. The rearrangement uses TRBV12-3 or TRBV12-4 and TRBJ1-1; the D is unclear. The CDR3 totals 13 residues. V was shortened by 3 bases and J by 3 bases, with 8 bases between the two germline ends.

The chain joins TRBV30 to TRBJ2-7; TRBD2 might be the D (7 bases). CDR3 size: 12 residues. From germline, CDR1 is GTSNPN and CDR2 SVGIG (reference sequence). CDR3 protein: CGCTGGTYEQYF. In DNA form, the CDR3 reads TGTGGTTGTACGGGGGGCACCTACGAGCAGTACTTC.

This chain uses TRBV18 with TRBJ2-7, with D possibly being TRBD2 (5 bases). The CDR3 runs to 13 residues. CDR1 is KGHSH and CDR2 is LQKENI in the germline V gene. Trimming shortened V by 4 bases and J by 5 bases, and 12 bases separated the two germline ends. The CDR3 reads CASSLSGVDEQYF. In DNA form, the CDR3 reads TGTGCCAGCTCACTTTCCGGGGTGGACGAGCAGTACTTC.

CDR3 DNA sequence: TGTGCCAGCAGCCAAGATCTCGGGACAGGGAGGACCGGGGAGCTGTTTTTT. It encodes CASSQDLGTGRTGELFF. This chain uses TRBV3-1 (or the pseudogene TRBV3-2) with TRBJ2-2; TRBD1 matches 9 bases. After removal of 0 bases from V and 5 bases from J, the junction contained 7 bases not matched to a gene. Germline CDR1 LGHDT, CDR2 YNNKEL (reference sequence). The length of the CDR3 is 17 residues.

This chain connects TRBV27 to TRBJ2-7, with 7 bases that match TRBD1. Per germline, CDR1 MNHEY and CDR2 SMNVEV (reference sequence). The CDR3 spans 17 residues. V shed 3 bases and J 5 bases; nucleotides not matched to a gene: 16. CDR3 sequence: CASSLYGTADGVHEQYF. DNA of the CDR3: TGTGCCAGCAGTTTGTATGGGACAGCCGACGGGGTCCACGAGCAGTACTTC.

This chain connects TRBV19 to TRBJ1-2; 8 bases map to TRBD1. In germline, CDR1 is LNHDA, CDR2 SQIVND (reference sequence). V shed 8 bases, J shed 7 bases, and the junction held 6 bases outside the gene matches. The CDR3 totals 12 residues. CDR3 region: CASDRGGVGYTF. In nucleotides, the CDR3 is TGTGCCAGTGACAGGGGAGGGGTTGGCTACACCTTC.

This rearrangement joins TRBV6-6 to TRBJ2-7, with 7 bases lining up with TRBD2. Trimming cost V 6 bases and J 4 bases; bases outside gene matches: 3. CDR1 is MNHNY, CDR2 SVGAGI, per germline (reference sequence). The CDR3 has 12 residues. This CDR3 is CASSLAAYEQYF. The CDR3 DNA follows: TGTGCCAGCAGCCTAGCGGCTTACGAGCAGTACTTC.

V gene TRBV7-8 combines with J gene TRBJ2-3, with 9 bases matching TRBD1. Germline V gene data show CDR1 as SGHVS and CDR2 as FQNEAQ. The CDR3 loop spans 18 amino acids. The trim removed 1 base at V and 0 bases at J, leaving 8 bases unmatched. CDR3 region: CASSLDGTGRSSTDTQYF. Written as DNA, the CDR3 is TGTGCCAGCAGCTTAGATGGGACAGGGCGATCTAGCACAGATACGCAGTATTTT.

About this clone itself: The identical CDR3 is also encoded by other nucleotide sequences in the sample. In DNA, the CDR3 is TGCAGCGTCGGACAGGGGGCGAACACTGAAGCTTTCTTT. It yields the protein CSVGQGANTEAFF. The V and J genes are TRBV29-1 and TRBJ1-1; TRBD1 agrees at 11 bases. The CDR3 length is 13 residues. The germline CDR1 and CDR2 sequences are SQVTM and ANQGSEA. V gave up 6 bases and J gave up 1 base; unmatched junction bases: 1.

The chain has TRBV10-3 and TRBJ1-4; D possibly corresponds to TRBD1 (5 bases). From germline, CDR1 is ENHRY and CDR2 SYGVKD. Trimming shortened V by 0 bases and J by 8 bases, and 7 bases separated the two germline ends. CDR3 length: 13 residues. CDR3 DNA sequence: TGTGCCATCAGTGAGTCTGGGGCAGAAAAACTGTTTTTT. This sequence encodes CAISESGAEKLFF.

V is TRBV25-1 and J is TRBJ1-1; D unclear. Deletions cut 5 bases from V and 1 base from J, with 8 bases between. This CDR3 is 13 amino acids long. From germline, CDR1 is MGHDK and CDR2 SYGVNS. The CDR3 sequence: CASSRWANTEAFF. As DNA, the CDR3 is TGTGCCAGCAGTAGGTGGGCGAACACTGAAGCTTTCTTT.

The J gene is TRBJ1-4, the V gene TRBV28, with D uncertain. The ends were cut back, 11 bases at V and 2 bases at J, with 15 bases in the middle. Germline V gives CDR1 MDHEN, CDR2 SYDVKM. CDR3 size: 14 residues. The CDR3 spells CAAATGSTNEKLFF. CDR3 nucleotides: TGTGCCGCCGCGACGGGATCGACTAATGAAAAACTGTTTTTT.

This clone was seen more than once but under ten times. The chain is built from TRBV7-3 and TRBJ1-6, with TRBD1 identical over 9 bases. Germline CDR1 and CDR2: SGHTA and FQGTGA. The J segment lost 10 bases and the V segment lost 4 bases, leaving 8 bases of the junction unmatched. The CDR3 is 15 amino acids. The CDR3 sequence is CASSSWTGVASPLHF. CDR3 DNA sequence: TGTGCCAGCAGCTCCTGGACAGGGGTGGCATCACCCCTCCACTTT.

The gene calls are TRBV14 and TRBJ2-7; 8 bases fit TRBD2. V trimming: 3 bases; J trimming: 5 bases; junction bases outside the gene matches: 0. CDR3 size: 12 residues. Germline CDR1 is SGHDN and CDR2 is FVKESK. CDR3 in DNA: TGTGCCAGCAGCCACGGGGGGGACGAGCAGTACTTC. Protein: CASSHGGDEQYF.

DNA of the CDR3: TGTGCCAGTAGTATGGCCAGGGATTCCTACGAGCAGTACTTC. As protein: CASSMARDSYEQYF. The chain employs TRBV19 and TRBJ2-7; D is possibly TRBD1 (5 bases). This CDR3 is built from 14 residues. V lost 3 bases to trimming and J lost 1 base, with 10 bases between them. Germline CDR1 and CDR2: LNHDA and SQIVND (reference sequence).

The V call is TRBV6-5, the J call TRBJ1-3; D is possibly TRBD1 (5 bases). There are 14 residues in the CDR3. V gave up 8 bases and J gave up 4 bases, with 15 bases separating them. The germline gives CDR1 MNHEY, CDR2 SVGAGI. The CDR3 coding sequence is TGTGCCAGCGCTAGGGGACTCTCGGGAAACACCATATATTTT. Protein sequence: CASARGLSGNTIYF.

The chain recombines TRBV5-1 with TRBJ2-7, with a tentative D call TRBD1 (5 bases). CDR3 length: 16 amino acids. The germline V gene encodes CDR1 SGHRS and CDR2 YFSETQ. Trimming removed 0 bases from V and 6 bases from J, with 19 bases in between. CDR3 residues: CASSLAVGHPLGEQYF. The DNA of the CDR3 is TGCGCCAGCAGCTTGGCCGTGGGGCACCCTCTCGGCGAGCAGTACTTC.

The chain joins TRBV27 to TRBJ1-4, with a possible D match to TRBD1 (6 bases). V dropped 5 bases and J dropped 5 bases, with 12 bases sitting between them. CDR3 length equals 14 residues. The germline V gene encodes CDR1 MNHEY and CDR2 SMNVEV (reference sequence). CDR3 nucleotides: TGTGCCAGCAGTCCCGGACAGTTAAATGAAAAACTGTTTTTT. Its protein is CASSPGQLNEKLFF.

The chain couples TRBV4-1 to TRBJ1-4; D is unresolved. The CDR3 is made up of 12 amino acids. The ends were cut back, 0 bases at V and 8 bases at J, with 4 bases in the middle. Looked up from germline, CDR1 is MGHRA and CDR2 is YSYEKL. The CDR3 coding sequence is TGCGCCAGCAGCCAAGAGAGGGAAAAACTGTTTTTT. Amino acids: CASSQEREKLFF.